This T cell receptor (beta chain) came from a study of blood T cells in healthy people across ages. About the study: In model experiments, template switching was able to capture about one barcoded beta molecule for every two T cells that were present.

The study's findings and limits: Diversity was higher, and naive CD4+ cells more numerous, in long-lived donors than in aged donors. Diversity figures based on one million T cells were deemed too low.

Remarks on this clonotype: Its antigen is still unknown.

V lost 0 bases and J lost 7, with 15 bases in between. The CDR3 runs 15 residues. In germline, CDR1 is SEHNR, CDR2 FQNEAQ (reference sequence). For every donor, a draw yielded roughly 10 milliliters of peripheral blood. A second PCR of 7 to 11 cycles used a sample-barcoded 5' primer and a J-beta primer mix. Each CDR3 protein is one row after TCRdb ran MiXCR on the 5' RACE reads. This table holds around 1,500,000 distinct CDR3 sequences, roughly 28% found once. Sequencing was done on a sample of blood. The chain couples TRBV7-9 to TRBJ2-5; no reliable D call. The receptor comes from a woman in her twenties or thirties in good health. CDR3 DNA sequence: TGTGCCAGCAGCTTAGCGTTTGCCCTCCCGGGGACCCAGTACTTC. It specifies CASSLAFALPGTQYF.